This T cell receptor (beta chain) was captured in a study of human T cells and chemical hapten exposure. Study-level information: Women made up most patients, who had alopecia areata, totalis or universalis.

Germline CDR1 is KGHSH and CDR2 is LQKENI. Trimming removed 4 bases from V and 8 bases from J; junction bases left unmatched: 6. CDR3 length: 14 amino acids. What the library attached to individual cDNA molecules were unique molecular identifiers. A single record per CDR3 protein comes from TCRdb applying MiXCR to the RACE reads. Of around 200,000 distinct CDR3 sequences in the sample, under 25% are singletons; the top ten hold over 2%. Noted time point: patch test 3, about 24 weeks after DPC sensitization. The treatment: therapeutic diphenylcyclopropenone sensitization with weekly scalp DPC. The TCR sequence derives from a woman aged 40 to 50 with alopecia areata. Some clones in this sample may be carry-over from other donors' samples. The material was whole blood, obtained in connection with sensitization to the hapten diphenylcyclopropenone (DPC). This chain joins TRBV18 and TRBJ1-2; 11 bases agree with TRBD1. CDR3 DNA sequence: TGTGCCAGCTCACTCACGGGACAGGGGGTCGGCTACACCTTC. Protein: CASSLTGQGVGYTF.